Shown below are 28 T cell receptor beta chains from a single sample sequenced in a study of blood T cell repertoires in COVID-19. Clones were read by immunoSEQ multiplex PCR, and TCRdb kept only the in-frame ones, dropping some. In the table there are roughly 160,000 clones, 87% of which are singletons. Material for sequencing was peripheral blood. The receptor source for this set is a woman aged 60-70 years who had recovered from COVID-19.

This chain uses TRBV4-1 with TRBJ1-1, with unresolved D. CDR1 and CDR2 (germline): MGHRA, YSYEKL. V dropped 6 bases and J dropped 0 bases, with 11 bases sitting between them. This CDR3 region has 14 residues. The CDR3 DNA sequence: TGCGCCAGCAGTCGCGGGAGGTTGAACACTGAAGCTTTCTTT. This sequence encodes CASSRGRLNTEAFF.

As to this clone: The same CDR3 also results from other DNA sequences found in this sample. The V gene is TRBV6-5, the J gene TRBJ1-3, with TRBD1 matching over 7 bases. The CDR3 length is 14 residues. CDR1 and CDR2 from the germline V gene are MNHEY and SVGAGI. V dropped 6 bases and J dropped 4; count of bases not matched to a gene: 6. CDR3 bases: TGTGCCAGCAGAGGTACAGGGGCGGGAAACACCATATATTTT. Its translation is CASRGTGAGNTIYF.

This sequence joins TRBV5-4 and TRBJ2-3; 8 nucleotides agree with TRBD2. Trimming took 3 bases from V and 2 from J; bases not matched to a gene: 2. The V gene's germline CDR1 is SGHNT and CDR2 YYREEE (reference sequence). The CDR3 sequence is 14 residues long. The CDR3 here is CASSSGLDTDTQYF. DNA for the CDR3: TGTGCCAGCAGCTCGGGACTAGACACAGATACGCAGTATTTT.

The rearrangement joins TRBV6-1 to TRBJ1-2; possible D gene TRBD1, 5 bases. The CDR3 runs to 16 residues. Germline CDR1 and CDR2: MNHNS and SASEGT. V was trimmed by 3 bases and J by 5 bases, leaving 19 bases between them. CDR3 DNA: TGTGCCAGCAGTGATCCCCGGGGGAGGGCTGCTTATGGCTACACCTTC. Protein sequence: CASSDPRGRAAYGYTF.

A single count supports this clone. At one end the junction does not follow the germline gene, possibly because of a read error. The chain carries TRBV2 and TRBJ2-3; 10 nucleotides match TRBD2. The CDR3 runs 16 residues. Germline loops: CDR1 SNHLY, CDR2 FYNNEI. The CDR3 DNA follows: TGTGTCAGCAGTGCCGGCGGAGCGGGGGGGTCTGATACGCAGTATTTT. Residues: CVSSAGGAGGSDTQYF.

In its sample, this clone was seen once. The chain has TRBV24-1 and TRBJ2-7; 10 bases are a match to TRBD1. CDR1 and CDR2 (germline): KGHDR, SFDVKD. The CDR3 consists of 14 residues. J lost 2 bases, V lost 8 bases, and 5 bases had no gene match. The CDR3 bases are TGTGCCACCAACCGACAGGGGGCGCCCTACGAGCAGTACTTC. As protein: CATNRQGAPYEQYF.

The chain links TRBV19 to TRBJ1-2; a weak D match, TRBD1 (5 bases). Germline V gives CDR1 LNHDA, CDR2 SQIVND (reference sequence). CDR3 length: 12 residues. V was pared by 6 bases and J by 4 bases, with 9 bases between. CDR3 in DNA: TGTGCCAGTAGCGGCAGGGCCTATGGCTACACCTTC. Translation gives CASSGRAYGYTF.

This chain connects TRBV3-1 (or the pseudogene TRBV3-2) to TRBJ2-6; D might be TRBD1 (6 bases). V dropped 2 bases and J dropped 4 bases, with 18 bases sitting between them. CDR1 is LGHDT, CDR2 YNNKEL, per germline (reference sequence). The CDR3 covers 18 residues. CDR3 in amino acids: CASSQIGGQGSGANVLTF. DNA of the CDR3: TGTGCCAGCAGCCAAATAGGGGGACAAGGGTCCGGGGCCAACGTCCTGACTTTC.

The chain joins TRBV18 to TRBJ2-7; 13 bases line up with TRBD2. This CDR3 region has 15 residues. CDR1 and CDR2 (germline): KGHSH, LQKENI. J gave up 5 bases and V 3 bases, and 4 bases lay outside the gene matches. The CDR3, as DNA: TGTGCCAGCTCACCGACTAGCGGGGGGTACGACGAGCAGTACTTC. It encodes CASSPTSGGYDEQYF.

The chain carries TRBV4-1 and TRBJ1-2; 9 bases match TRBD1. This CDR3 contains 15 residues. Germline V gene lookup returns CDR1 MGHRA and CDR2 YSYEKL. Germline trimming cut 1 base from V and 5 bases from J; bases unmatched to any gene: 5. The CDR3 reads CASSQGSGQGYGYTF. The CDR3 DNA reads TGCGCCAGCAGCCAAGGCTCGGGACAGGGATATGGCTACACCTTC.

The CDR3 spells CASSLGEPGELFF. The CDR3 nucleotides are TGCGCCAGCAGCTTGGGAGAGCCCGGGGAGCTGTTTTTT. J is TRBJ2-2 and V is TRBV5-1; D ambiguous. V gave up 0 bases and J gave up 6 bases, with 6 bases separating them. Per the germline V gene, CDR1 is SGHRS and CDR2 is YFSETQ. This CDR3 contains 13 residues.

This chain uses TRBV5-5 with TRBJ2-1, with 10 bases identical to TRBD1. The CDR3 totals 16 residues. V lost 2 bases, J lost 4 bases, and 6 bases stayed unmatched. Per germline, CDR1 SGHKS and CDR2 YYEKEE (reference sequence). CDR3 protein: CASSLDRGQAYNEQFF. In nucleotides, the CDR3 is TGTGCCAGCAGCTTAGACAGGGGGCAGGCTTACAATGAGCAGTTCTTC.

This clone occurred once. The genes are TRBV5-1 and TRBJ2-7; 8 nucleotides agree with TRBD1. Germline CDR1 and CDR2: SGHRS and YFSETQ. The CDR3 contains 14 residues. V lost 4 bases to trimming and J lost 6 bases; unmatched junction nucleotides: 9. The CDR3 spells CASSPTGGLGEQYF. Written as DNA, the CDR3 is TGCGCCAGCAGCCCAACAGGGGGTCTAGGCGAGCAGTACTTC.

This clone showed up just a few times. The chain carries TRBV29-1 and TRBJ2-6, with D possibly being TRBD2 (5 bases). V was pared by 7 bases and J by 0 bases, with 13 bases between. This CDR3 spans 15 amino acids. Germline assignment: CDR1 SQVTM and CDR2 ANQGSEA. The CDR3 DNA follows: TGCAGCGCGATAGGTCGGGGCTCTGGGGCCAACGTCCTGACTTTC. It yields the protein CSAIGRGSGANVLTF.

This CDR3 is CASSSGTSNTDTQYF. The CDR3 DNA sequence: TGTGCCAGCAGCTCCGGGACTTCCAACACAGATACGCAGTATTTT. The chain couples TRBV7-3 to TRBJ2-3; maybe TRBD2 (6 bases). CDR1 is SGHTA, CDR2 FQGTGA, per germline. Trimming cost V 4 bases and J 2 bases, with 13 bases left between them. The CDR3 covers 15 residues. The variable domain in full, with the rest retrieved from reference TRBV7-3 and TRBJ2-3, is GAGVSQTPSNKVTEKGKYVELRCDPISGHTALYWYRQSLGQGPEFLIYFQGTGAADDSGLPNDRFFAVRPEGSVSTLKIQRTERGDSAVYLCASSSGTSNTDTQYFGPGTRLTVL.

The DNA for the CDR3 is TGTGCCAGCAGTCCGGGGGGGGTAAAGGAATATGGCTACACCTTC. It codes for CASSPGGVKEYGYTF. V gene TRBV21-1 combines with J gene TRBJ1-2. TRBV21-1 is marked as a pseudogene. CDR3 size: 15 residues.

The chain links TRBV2 to TRBJ2-6; the match to TRBD1 covers 10 bases. V gave up 5 bases and J gave up 0 bases; unmatched junction bases: 4. CDR1 and CDR2 (germline): SNHLY, FYNNEI. This CDR3 is 17 amino acids long. The CDR3 nucleotides are TGTGCCAGCAGTCAGGGACAGGGGCCCTCTGGGGCCAACGTCCTGACTTTC. This codes for CASSQGQGPSGANVLTF. Based on the CDR3 plus reference TRBV2 and TRBJ2-6, the full variable domain is EPEVTQTPSHQVTQMGQEVILRCVPISNHLYFYWYRQILGQKVEFLVSFYNNEISEKSEIFDDQFSVERPDGSNFTLKIRSTKLEDSAMYFCASSQGQGPSGANVLTFGAGSRLTVL.

The gene calls are TRBV11-2 and TRBJ1-2; D gene uncertain. The CDR3 consists of 11 residues. V was pared by 8 bases and J by 2 bases, with 6 bases between. In germline, CDR1 is SGHAT, CDR2 FQNNGV. CDR3 in DNA: TGTGCCAGCTCCGGGAACTATGGCTACACCTTC. Its translation: CASSGNYGYTF.

The CDR3 sequence: CAWETIRQGGYTF. The CDR3 DNA follows: TGTGCCTGGGAGACAATCCGGCAGGGGGGCTACACCTTC. This sequence joins TRBV30 and TRBJ1-2; tentative D call: TRBD1 (6 bases). This CDR3 region has 13 residues. Germline CDR1 and CDR2: GTSNPN and SVGIG (reference sequence). V was cut by 5 bases and J by 8 bases, with 18 bases left in between.

The chain employs TRBV6-2 or TRBV6-3 and TRBJ2-1; 11 bases line up with TRBD2. V lost 0 bases, J lost 0 bases, and 7 bases stayed unmatched. The CDR3 runs 19 residues. CDR1 and CDR2 from the germline V gene are MNHEY and SVGEGT. The CDR3 DNA is TGTGCCAGCAGTTACTCTGCACTAGCGGGGGATCCCTCCTACAATGAGCAGTTCTTC. It yields the protein CASSYSALAGDPSYNEQFF.

The chain employs TRBV5-1 and TRBJ2-7, with a weak D call TRBD1 (6 bases). Trimming removed 1 base from V and 7 bases from J, with 21 bases in between. This CDR3 contains 16 residues. Germline V gene sequence: CDR1 SGHRS, CDR2 YFSETQ. The CDR3 loop reads CASSLSSAGALREQYF. CDR3 coding DNA: TGCGCCAGCAGCTTGAGCTCGGCAGGGGCTTTGAGAGAGCAGTACTTC.

This sequence joins TRBV5-1 and TRBJ1-1; D not resolved. Germline CDR1 SGHRS, CDR2 YFSETQ. V lost 2 bases and J 1 base, leaving 12 bases between the germline ends. The CDR3 runs 15 residues. CDR3 amino acids: CASSFPSAGNTEAFF. In DNA, the CDR3 is TGCGCCAGCAGCTTTCCTTCGGCGGGGAACACTGAAGCTTTCTTT.

The count of this clone is one. The chain is built from TRBV20-1 and TRBJ1-2; D is uncertain. The germline V and J ends were trimmed by 6 bases and 8 bases, with 10 bases remaining between them. The CDR3 length is 10 residues. Looked up from germline, CDR1 is DFQATT and CDR2 is SNEGSKA (reference sequence). CDR3 bases: TGCAGTGCCGGACTTCGGGGCTACACCTTC. Residues: CSAGLRGYTF.

This chain links TRBV5-8 with TRBJ1-3, with D perhaps TRBD1 (5 bases). The CDR3 is 15 amino acids. In germline, CDR1 is SGHTS, CDR2 YDEGEE. Deletions cut 4 bases from V and 1 base from J, with 12 bases between. This CDR3 is CASSNRGVSGNTIYF. The CDR3 DNA is TGTGCCAGCAGCAATCGGGGGGTATCTGGAAACACCATATATTTT. Full variable domain (outside the CDR3, taken from reference TRBV5-8 and TRBJ1-3): EAGVTQSPTHLIKTRGQQATLRCSPISGHTSVYWYQQALGLGLQFLLWYDEGEERNRGNFPPRFSGRQFPNYSSELNVNALELEDSALYLCASSNRGVSGNTIYFGEGSWLTVV.

This chain uses TRBV27 with TRBJ2-7, with D perhaps matching TRBD1 (6 bases). CDR3 length equals 14 residues. V dropped 5 bases and J dropped 1 base, with 12 bases sitting between them. Per the germline V gene, CDR1 is MNHEY and CDR2 is SMNVEV (reference sequence). The CDR3 spells CASSLKDSSYEQYF. CDR3 in DNA: TGTGCCAGCAGTCTCAAGGACAGTTCCTACGAGCAGTACTTC.

The J gene is TRBJ2-7, the V gene TRBV2; 8 bases map to TRBD1. CDR1 is SNHLY, CDR2 FYNNEI, per germline. Trimming removed 5 bases from V and 2 bases from J; junction bases left unmatched: 2. This CDR3 spans 13 amino acids. The CDR3 DNA sequence: TGTGCCAGCAGTCGACAGGGGACCTACGAGCAGTACTTC. It is translated as CASSRQGTYEQYF. The full variable domain, rest sourced from reference TRBV2 and TRBJ2-7, is EPEVTQTPSHQVTQMGQEVILRCVPISNHLYFYWYRQILGQKVEFLVSFYNNEISEKSEIFDDQFSVERPDGSNFTLKIRSTKLEDSAMYFCASSRQGTYEQYFGPGTRLTVT.

The rearrangement links TRBV7-9 to TRBJ2-5; tentatively, D is TRBD1 (5 bases). The germline gives CDR1 SEHNR, CDR2 FQNEAQ (reference sequence). The CDR3 sequence is 15 residues long. Trimming shortened V by 0 bases and J by 1 base, and 9 bases separated the two germline ends. Here the CDR3 DNA reads TGTGCCAGCAGCTTAGCGCGACAGTCCCAAGAGACCCAGTACTTC. It is translated as CASSLARQSQETQYF. Full variable domain (outside the CDR3, taken from reference TRBV7-9 and TRBJ2-5): DTGVSQNPRHKITKRGQNVTFRCDPISEHNRLYWYRQTLGQGPEFLTYFQNEAQLEKSRLLSDRFSAERPKGSFSTLEIQRTEQGDSAMYLCASSLARQSQETQYFGPGTRLLVL.

The chain has TRBV9 and TRBJ2-3; D unclear. Germline-derived CDR1 and CDR2 are SGDLS and YYNGEE. CDR3 size: 13 residues. Trimming took 2 bases from V and 1 from J, leaving 5 bases between them. For the CDR3, the DNA is TGTGCCAGCAGCGTGAGCGGCACAGATACGCAGTATTTT. Translating it yields CASSVSGTDTQYF. Combining the CDR3 with reference TRBV9 and TRBJ2-3 gives the whole variable domain DSGVTQTPKHLITATGQRVTLRCSPRSGDLSVYWYQQSLDQGLQFLIQYYNGEERAKGNILERFSAQQFPDLHSELNLSSLELGDSALYFCASSVSGTDTQYFGPGTRLTVL.